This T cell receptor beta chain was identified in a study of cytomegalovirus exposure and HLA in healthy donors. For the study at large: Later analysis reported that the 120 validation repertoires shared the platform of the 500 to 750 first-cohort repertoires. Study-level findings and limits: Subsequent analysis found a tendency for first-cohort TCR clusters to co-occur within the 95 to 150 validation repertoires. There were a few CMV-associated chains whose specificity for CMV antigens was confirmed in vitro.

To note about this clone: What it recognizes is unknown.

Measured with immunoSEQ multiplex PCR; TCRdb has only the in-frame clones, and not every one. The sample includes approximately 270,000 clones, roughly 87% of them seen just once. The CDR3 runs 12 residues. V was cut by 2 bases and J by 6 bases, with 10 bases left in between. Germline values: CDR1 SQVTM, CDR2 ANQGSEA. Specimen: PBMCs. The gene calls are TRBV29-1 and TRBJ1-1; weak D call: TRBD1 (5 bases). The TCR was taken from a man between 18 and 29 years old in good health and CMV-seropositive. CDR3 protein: CSVELGEAEAFF. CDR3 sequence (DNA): TGCAGCGTTGAACTAGGGGAAGCTGAAGCTTTCTTT.